This TCR beta chain is from a study of blood T cells in healthy people across ages. As regards this clonotype: The antigen remains unidentified.

The CDR3 totals 16 residues. CDR1 and CDR2 from the germline V gene are SGHRS and YFSETQ. V gave up 4 bases and J gave up 1 base, with 18 bases separating them. A sample-barcoded 5' primer and a J-beta primer mix were used in a second PCR of roughly 7 to 11 cycles. TCRdb re-analysed the 5' RACE reads in MiXCR, keeping a single row per CDR3 protein. Among under 2 million distinct CDR3 sequences listed, around 36% were seen once. Study-level points and caveats: One million T cells yielded diversity estimates that were considered underestimates. Compared with aged donors, long-lived donors showed fewer expanded clones, suggesting selection.

The chain has TRBV5-1 and TRBJ2-7; D is undetermined. Input material: blood. This clonotype originated in a woman in her twenties or thirties in good health. This chain's CDR3 is CASSRNQARPSYEQYF. In DNA, the CDR3 is TGCGCCAGCAGCAGAAATCAGGCGAGACCATCCTACGAGCAGTACTTC.